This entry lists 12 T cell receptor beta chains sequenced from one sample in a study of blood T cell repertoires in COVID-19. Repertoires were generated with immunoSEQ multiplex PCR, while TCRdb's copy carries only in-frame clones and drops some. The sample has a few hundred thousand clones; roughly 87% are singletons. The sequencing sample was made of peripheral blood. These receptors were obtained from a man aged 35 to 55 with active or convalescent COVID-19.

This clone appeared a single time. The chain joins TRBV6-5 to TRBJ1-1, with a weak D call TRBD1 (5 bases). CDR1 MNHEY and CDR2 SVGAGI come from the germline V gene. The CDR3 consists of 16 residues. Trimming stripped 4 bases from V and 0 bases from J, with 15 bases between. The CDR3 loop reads CASSLKGQGLNTEAFF. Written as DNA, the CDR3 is TGTGCCAGCAGTTTGAAGGGGCAGGGCCTGAACACTGAAGCTTTCTTT.

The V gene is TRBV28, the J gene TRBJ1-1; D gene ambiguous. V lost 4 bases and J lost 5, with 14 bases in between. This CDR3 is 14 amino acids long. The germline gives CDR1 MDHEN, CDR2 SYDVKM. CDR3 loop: CASSSPEVWTEAFF. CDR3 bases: TGTGCCAGCAGTTCCCCGGAGGTATGGACTGAAGCTTTCTTT.

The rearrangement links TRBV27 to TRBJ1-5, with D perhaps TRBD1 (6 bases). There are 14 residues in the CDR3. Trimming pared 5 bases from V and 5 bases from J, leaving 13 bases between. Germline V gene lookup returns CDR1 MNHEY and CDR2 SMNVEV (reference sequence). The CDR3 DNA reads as TGTGCCAGCAGTCTGTCAGGGGACCATCAGCCCCAGCATTTT. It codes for CASSLSGDHQPQHF.

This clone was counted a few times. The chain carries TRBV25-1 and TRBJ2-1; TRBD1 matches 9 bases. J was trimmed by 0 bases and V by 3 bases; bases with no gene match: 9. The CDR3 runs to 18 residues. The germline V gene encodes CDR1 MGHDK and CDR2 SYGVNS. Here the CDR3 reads CASSESQQGASSYNEQFF. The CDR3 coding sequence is TGTGCCAGCAGTGAGTCGCAACAGGGGGCTTCCTCCTACAATGAGCAGTTCTTC. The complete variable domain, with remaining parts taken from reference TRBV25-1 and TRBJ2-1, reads EADIYQTPRYLVIGTGKKITLECSQTMGHDKMYWYQQDPGMELHLIHYSYGVNSTEKGDLSSESTVSRIRTEHFPLTLESARPSHTSQYLCASSESQQGASSYNEQFFGPGTRLTVL.

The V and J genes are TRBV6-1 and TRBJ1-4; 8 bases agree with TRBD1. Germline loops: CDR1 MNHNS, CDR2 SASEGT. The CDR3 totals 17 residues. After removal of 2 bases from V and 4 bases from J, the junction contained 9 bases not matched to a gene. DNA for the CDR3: TGTGCCAGCAGTGAACCCGGACAGGGCAGGGGTAATGAAAAACTGTTTTTT. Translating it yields CASSEPGQGRGNEKLFF.

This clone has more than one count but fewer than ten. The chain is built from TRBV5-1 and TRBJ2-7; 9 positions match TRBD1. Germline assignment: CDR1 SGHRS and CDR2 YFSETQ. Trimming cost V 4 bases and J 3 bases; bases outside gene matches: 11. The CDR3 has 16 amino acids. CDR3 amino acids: CASSMNTGTGHYEQYF. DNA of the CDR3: TGCGCCAGCAGCATGAACACGGGGACAGGGCACTACGAGCAGTACTTC.

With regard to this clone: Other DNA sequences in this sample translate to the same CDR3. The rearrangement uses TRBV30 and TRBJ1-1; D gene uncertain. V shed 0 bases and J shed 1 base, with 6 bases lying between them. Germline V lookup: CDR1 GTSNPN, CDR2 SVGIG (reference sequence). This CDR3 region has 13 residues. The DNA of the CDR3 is TGTGCCTGGAGTGTAGGAGCGAACACTGAAGCTTTCTTT. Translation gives CAWSVGANTEAFF.

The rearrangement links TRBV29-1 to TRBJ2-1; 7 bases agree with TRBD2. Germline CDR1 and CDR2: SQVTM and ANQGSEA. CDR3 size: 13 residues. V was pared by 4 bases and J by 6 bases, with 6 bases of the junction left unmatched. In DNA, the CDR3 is TGCAGCGTTGGGGAGGGGAACCTCAATGAGCAGTTCTTC. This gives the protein CSVGEGNLNEQFF.

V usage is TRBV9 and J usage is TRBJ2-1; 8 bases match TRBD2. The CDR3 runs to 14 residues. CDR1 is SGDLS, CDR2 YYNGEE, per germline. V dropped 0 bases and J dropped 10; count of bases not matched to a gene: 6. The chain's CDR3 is CASSVGGGRMEQFF. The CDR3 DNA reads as TGTGCCAGCAGCGTAGGCGGGGGGCGGATGGAGCAGTTCTTC.

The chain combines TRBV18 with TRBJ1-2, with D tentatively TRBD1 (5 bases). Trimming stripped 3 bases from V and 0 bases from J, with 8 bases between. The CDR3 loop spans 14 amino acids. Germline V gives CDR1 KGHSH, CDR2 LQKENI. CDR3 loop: CASSPQGSNYGYTF. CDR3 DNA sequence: TGTGCCAGCTCACCTCAGGGCTCTAACTATGGCTACACCTTC.

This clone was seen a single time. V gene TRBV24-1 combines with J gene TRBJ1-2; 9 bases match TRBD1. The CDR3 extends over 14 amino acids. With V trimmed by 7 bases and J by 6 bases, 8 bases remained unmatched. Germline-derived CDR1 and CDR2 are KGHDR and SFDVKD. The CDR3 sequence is CATSSRDRVDGYTF. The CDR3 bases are TGTGCCACCAGCAGCCGGGACAGGGTTGATGGCTACACCTTC.

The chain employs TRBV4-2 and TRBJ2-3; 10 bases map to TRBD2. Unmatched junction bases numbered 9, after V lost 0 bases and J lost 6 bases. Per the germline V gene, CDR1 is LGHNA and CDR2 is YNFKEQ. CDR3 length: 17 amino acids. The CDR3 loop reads CASSQDLVLAGADTQYF. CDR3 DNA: TGTGCCAGCAGCCAAGATTTGGTGCTAGCGGGAGCCGATACGCAGTATTTT.